These T cell receptor beta chains were read from a single sample in a study of T cells expressing NK-cell markers. TCRdb reworked the 5' RACE reads into one entry per CDR3 protein, no DNA. The sample has fewer than 400,000 distinct CDR3 sequences. Sequencing was done on a sample of blood T cells: a sorted CD56 or NKG2C T cell subset, CD4+ or CD8+ T cells, or bulk PBMC T cells (not recorded which). The origin of the receptors is a man aged 18-70 years in good health. Each CDR3 is given with its conserved first and last residue.

v_gene	j_gene	CDR3aa
TRBV20-1	TRBJ2-5	CSARVGTSGGGSQETQYF
TRBV3-1	TRBJ2-4	CASSPASGANIQYF
TRBV6-1	TRBJ2-7	CASSQSWGGEQYF
TRBV14	TRBJ2-4	CASSPVTWGAKNIQYF
TRBV18	TRBJ1-5	CASSPGLGKVQPQHF
TRBV7-6	TRBJ2-7	CASSLAPGRQGPFSYEQYF
TRBV20-1	TRBJ1-4	CSASRGSGNEKLFF
TRBV6-2/TRBV6-3	TRBJ2-7	CASSRQGHFYEQYF
TRBV29-1	TRBJ1-4	CSVALTWVGEKLFF
TRBV7-8	TRBJ2-1	CASSLVGGTYNEQFF
TRBV7-2	TRBJ2-5	CASSFPSGGGQETQYF
TRBV29-1	TRBJ2-2	CSVLRTLDKNTGELFF
TRBV18	TRBJ2-3	CASSDWTSSTDTQYF
TRBV6-2/TRBV6-3	TRBJ2-3	CASRPPGPPKDTQYF
TRBV12-3/TRBV12-4	TRBJ2-3	CASRRRGRLGDTQYF
TRBV4-1	TRBJ1-1	CASSQDRGFGYTEAFF
TRBV6-5	TRBJ1-5	CASSIRTEASNQPQHF
TRBV7-9	TRBJ1-4	CASRVDTEKLFF
TRBV20-1	TRBJ2-6	CSARVGYSGANVLTF
TRBV9	TRBJ2-3	CASSVGATSGGVADTQYF
TRBV25-1	TRBJ1-5	CASSGGTGRYSNQPQHF
TRBV7-3	TRBJ1-1	CASSLMKDTTEAFF
TRBV3-1	TRBJ1-2	CASRRWTGGDHGYTF
TRBV6-1	TRBJ1-1	CASSEEQYTEAFF
TRBV5-5	TRBJ1-1	CASSLQPGHFLNTEAFF
TRBV5-5	TRBJ1-1	CASSWGPGEGTEAFF
TRBV25-1	TRBJ1-3	CASSAELRSGNTIYF
TRBV28	TRBJ2-3	CASSVGQGNTQYF
TRBV29-1	TRBJ2-4	CSVEDRGLAKNIQYF
TRBV3-1	TRBJ2-7	CASSQGSGVQKYF
TRBV7-2	TRBJ2-3	CASSLIGGSGTDTQYF
TRBV6-1	TRBJ2-3	CASTGHRISTDTQYF
TRBV12-3/TRBV12-4	TRBJ1-2	CAATFTGIYGYTF
TRBV27	TRBJ2-7	CASSRRRDQNEQYF
TRBV11-2	TRBJ2-7	CASSLDPLRGGGSEQYF
TRBV20-1	TRBJ2-5	CSARGRGVWETQYF
TRBV7-9	TRBJ2-1	CASSSRGVREQFF
TRBV6-1	TRBJ2-6	CASSRGDGANVLTF
TRBV10-3	TRBJ1-1	CAISDRDRVGSEAFF
TRBV6-1	TRBJ1-2	CASREQGSLTYGYTF
TRBV2	TRBJ2-7	CASGDTAYEQYF
TRBV4-2	TRBJ2-7	CASSQGTGGPNEQYF
TRBV5-1	TRBJ2-4	CASSSWGDDKNIQYF
TRBV7-9	TRBJ2-2	CASSRERGKRNTGELFF
TRBV7-9	TRBJ1-2	CASSLMGQAVRYGYTF
TRBV6-1	TRBJ1-2	CASKVRARNYGYTF
TRBV20-1	TRBJ2-5	CSARDPTGWETQYF
TRBV6-5	TRBJ1-2	CASSYSTPGQGHGYTF
TRBV25-1	TRBJ2-6	CASRSREADVLTF
TRBV5-1	TRBJ2-1	CASSLEARLVSYNEQFF
TRBV28	TRBJ1-1	CASSWTGTGLTFF
TRBV14	TRBJ2-1	CASSQASQQRNEQFF
TRBV12-3/TRBV12-4	TRBJ2-3	CASTQSGKSTDTQYF
TRBV28	TRBJ2-1	CASSPKGHEQFF
TRBV7-3	TRBJ2-2	CASSKQGTGTAHTGELFF